This TCR beta chain originates from a study of glioma-infiltrating T cells. The iRepertoire nested amplicon-rescue multiplex PCR amplified TCR alpha and beta CDR3s from RNA. One-step reverse transcription and amplification started from approximately 100-400 ng of tissue mRNA or PBMC total RNA. TCRdb called the multiplex PCR reads again in MiXCR, with one record for every CDR3 protein. The sample consists of 3,500 to 4,000 distinct CDR3 sequences, 92% of them appearing once. As to this clonotype: Its antigen is currently unknown. The library was built for alpha chains, so this beta chain is an off-target read and its size means little.

Trimming shortened V by 2 bases and J by 3 bases, and 13 bases separated the two germline ends. Germline V CDR1 and CDR2: MNHEY, SVGAGI. This CDR3 has 15 amino acids. Findings and limits, study-wide: CDR3 overlap between tissue and blood was very small. Tissue-blood divergence was below expectation in non-neoplastic patients, above in gliomas.

V usage is TRBV6-5 and J usage is TRBJ1-1; D uncertain. The TCR originated in a human donor with low-grade glioma or glioblastoma, undergoing nonglioma brain surgery, or in good health (not recorded which). The sample comprised glioma tissue, nonneoplastic brain tissue, or PBMCs (not recorded which). The CDR3 region has the DNA TGTGCCAGCAGTTACGCCCAGGTCTATTACACTGAAGCTTTCTTT. It is translated as CASSYAQVYYTEAFF.